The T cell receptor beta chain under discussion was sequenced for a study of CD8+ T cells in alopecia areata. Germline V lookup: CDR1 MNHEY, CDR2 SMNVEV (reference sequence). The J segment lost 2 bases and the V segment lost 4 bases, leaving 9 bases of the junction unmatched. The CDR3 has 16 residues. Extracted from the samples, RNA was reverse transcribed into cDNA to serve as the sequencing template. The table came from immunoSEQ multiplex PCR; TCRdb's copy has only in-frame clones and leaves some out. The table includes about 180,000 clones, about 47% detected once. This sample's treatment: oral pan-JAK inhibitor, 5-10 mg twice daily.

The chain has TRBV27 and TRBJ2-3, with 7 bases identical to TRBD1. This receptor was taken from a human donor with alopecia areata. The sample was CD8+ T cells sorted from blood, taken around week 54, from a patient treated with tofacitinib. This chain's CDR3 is CASSSPDRDLTDTQYF. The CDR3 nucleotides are TGTGCCAGCAGTTCACCTGACAGGGACCTCACAGATACGCAGTATTTT.